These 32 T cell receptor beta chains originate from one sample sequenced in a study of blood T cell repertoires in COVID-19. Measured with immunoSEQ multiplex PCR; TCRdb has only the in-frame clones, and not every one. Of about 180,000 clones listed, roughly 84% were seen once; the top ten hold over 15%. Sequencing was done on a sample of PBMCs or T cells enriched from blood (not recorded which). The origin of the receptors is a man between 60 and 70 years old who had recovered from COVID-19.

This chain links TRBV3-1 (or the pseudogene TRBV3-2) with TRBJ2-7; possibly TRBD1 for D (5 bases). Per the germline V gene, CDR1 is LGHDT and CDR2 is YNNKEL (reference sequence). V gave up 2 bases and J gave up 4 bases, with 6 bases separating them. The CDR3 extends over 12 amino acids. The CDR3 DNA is TGTGCCAGCAGCCAAAAGGGGTACGAGCAGTACTTC. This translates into CASSQKGYEQYF.

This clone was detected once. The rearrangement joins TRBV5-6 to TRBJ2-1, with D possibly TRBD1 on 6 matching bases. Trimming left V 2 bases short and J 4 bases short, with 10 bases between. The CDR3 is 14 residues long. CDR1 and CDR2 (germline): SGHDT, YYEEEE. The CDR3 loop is CASSLGGRYNEQFF. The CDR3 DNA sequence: TGTGCCAGCAGCTTAGGGGGACGTTACAATGAGCAGTTCTTC.

The CDR3 bases are TGTGCCAGTAGAGTGACAGGGCTTGAAAAACTGTTTTTT. As protein: CASRVTGLEKLFF. This chain joins TRBV19 and TRBJ1-4, with 7 bases fitting TRBD1. V shed 6 bases and J 7 bases; nucleotides not matched to a gene: 5. Germline V gene lookup returns CDR1 LNHDA and CDR2 SQIVND (reference sequence). This CDR3 has 13 amino acids.

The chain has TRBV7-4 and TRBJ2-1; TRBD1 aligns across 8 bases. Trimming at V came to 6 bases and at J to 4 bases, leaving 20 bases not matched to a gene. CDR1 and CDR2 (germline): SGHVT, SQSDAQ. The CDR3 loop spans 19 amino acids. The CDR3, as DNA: TGTGCCAGCAGACCAATTCAGGGGGCGGATGGTGGGTGTTACAATGAGCAGTTCTTC. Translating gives CASRPIQGADGGCYNEQFF.

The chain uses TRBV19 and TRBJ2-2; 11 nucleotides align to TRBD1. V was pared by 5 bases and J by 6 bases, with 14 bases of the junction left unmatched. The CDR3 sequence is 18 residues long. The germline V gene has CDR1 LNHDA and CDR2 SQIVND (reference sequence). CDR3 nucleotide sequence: TGTGCCAGTAGTTTCGCCCCGGGACAGGGGGGTTGGGCCGGGGAGCTGTTTTTT. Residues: CASSFAPGQGGWAGELFF.

CDR3 protein: CASSPVWTEEAFF. The CDR3 DNA follows: TGCGCCAGCAGCCCAGTGTGGACAGAAGAAGCTTTCTTT. V usage is TRBV5-1 and J usage is TRBJ1-1; a weak D match, TRBD1 (6 bases). Germline assignment: CDR1 SGHRS and CDR2 YFSETQ. V was pared by 4 bases and J by 8 bases, with 15 bases between. The CDR3 contains 13 residues.

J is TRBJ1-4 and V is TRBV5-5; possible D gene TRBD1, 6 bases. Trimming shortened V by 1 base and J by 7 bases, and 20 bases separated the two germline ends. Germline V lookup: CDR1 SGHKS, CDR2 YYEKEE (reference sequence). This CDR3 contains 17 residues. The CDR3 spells CASSLQSVRGGTEKLFF. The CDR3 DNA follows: TGTGCCAGCAGCTTGCAGAGCGTCAGGGGTGGTACTGAAAAACTGTTTTTT.

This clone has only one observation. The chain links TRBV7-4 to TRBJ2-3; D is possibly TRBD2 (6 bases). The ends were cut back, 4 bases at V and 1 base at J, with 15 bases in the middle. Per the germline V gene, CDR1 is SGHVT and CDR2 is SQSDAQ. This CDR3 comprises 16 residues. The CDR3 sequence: CASSSGVAVGTDTQYF. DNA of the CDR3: TGTGCCAGCAGCTCGGGAGTGGCAGTTGGCACAGATACGCAGTATTTT.

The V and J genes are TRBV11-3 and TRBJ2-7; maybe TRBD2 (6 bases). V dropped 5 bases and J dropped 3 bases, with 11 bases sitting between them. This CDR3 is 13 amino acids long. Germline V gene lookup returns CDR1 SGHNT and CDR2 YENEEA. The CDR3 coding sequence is TGTGCCAGCAGCCCCGGGACTTACTACGAGCAGTACTTC. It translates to CASSPGTYYEQYF. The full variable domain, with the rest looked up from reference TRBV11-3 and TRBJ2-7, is EAGVVQSPRYKIIEKKQPVAFWCNPISGHNTLYWYLQNLGQGPELLIRYENEEAVDDSQLPKDRFSAERLKGVDSTLKIQPAELGDSAVYLCASSPGTYYEQYFGPGTRLTVT.

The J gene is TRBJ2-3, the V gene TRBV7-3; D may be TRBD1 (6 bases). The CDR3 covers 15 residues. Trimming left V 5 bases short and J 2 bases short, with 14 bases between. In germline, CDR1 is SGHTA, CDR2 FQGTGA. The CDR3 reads CASSRKGQNTDTQYF. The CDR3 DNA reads TGTGCCAGCAGCCGCAAGGGACAAAACACAGATACGCAGTATTTT.

CDR3 residues: CASSQQGRVRYGYTF. CDR3 coding DNA: TGTGCCAGCAGCCAACAGGGTCGAGTCAGGTATGGCTACACCTTC. The V and J genes are TRBV3-1 (or the pseudogene TRBV3-2) and TRBJ1-2, with D perhaps matching TRBD1 (5 bases). Germline values: CDR1 LGHDT, CDR2 YNNKEL (reference sequence). The CDR3 spans 15 residues. Trimming took 2 bases from V and 5 from J, leaving 15 bases between them.

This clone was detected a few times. The CDR3 DNA reads TGTGCCAGCAGCACTCGGGGAAGCCAAGAGACCCAGTACTTC. Translating gives CASSTRGSQETQYF. The rearrangement joins TRBV9 to TRBJ2-5; perhaps TRBD2 as D (5 bases). V was clipped by 4 bases and J by 1 base, with 11 bases between them. Germline V lookup: CDR1 SGDLS, CDR2 YYNGEE. The CDR3 length is 14 residues.

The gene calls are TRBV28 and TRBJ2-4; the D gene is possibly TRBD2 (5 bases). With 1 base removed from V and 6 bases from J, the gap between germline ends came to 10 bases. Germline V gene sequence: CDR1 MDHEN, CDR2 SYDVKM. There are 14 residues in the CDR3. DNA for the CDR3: TGTGCCAGCAGTTTATTAGGGAGAGGAAACATTCAGTACTTC. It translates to CASSLLGRGNIQYF.

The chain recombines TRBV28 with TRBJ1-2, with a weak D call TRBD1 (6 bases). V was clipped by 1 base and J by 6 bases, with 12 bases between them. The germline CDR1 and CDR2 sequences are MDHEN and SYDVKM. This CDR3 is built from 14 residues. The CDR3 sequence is CASSLSGERNGYTF. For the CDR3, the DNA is TGTGCCAGCAGTTTATCAGGGGAGAGGAATGGCTACACCTTC.

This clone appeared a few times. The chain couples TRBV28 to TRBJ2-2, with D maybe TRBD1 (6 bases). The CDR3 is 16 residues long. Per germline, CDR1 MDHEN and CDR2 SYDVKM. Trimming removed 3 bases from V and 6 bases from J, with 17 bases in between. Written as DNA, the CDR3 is TGTGCCAGCAGTTTTCAAACTACAGGGATCTCCGGGGAGCTGTTTTTT. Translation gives CASSFQTTGISGELFF.

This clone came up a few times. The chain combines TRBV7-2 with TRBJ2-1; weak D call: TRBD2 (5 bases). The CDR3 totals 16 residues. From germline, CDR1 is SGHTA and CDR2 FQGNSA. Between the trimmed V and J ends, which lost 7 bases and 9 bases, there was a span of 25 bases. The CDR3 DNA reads TGTGCCAGCACCTCACGTGGGTGGGGAGTTGACCCTGAGCAGTTCTTC. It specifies CASTSRGWGVDPEQFF.

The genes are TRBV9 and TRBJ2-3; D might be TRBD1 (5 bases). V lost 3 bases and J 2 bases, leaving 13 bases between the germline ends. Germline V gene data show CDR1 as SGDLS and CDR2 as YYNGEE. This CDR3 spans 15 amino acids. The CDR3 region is CASSDLRGNTDTQYF. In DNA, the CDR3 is TGTGCCAGCAGCGACCTAAGGGGCAACACAGATACGCAGTATTTT.

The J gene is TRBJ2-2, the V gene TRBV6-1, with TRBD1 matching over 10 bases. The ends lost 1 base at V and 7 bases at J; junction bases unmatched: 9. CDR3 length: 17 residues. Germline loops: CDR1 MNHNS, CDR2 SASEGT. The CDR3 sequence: CASSEVVGQGKGGELFF. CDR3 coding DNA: TGTGCCAGCAGTGAAGTTGTGGGACAGGGGAAGGGCGGGGAGCTGTTTTTT.

CDR3 amino acids: CASSISRGDNSPLHF. In nucleotides, the CDR3 is TGTGCCAGTAGTATAAGCCGAGGAGATAATTCACCCCTCCACTTT. The chain has TRBV19 and TRBJ1-6, with no clear D. The length of the CDR3 is 15 residues. The germline gives CDR1 LNHDA, CDR2 SQIVND (reference sequence). V was pared by 2 bases and J by 5 bases, with 10 bases between.

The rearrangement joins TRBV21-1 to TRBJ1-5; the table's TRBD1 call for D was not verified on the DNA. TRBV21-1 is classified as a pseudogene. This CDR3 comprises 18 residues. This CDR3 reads CASSKHLGDRGGNQPQHF. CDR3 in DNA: TGTGCCAGCAGCAAGCACCTCGGGGACAGGGGGGGCAATCAGCCCCAGCATTTT.

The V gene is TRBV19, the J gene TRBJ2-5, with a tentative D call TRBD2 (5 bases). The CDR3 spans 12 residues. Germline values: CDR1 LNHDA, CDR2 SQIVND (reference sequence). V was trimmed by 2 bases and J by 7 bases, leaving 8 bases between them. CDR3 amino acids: CASSIPEGTQYF. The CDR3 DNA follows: TGTGCCAGTAGTATACCTGAGGGGACCCAGTACTTC. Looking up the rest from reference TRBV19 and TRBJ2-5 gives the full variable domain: DGGITQSPKYLFRKEGQNVTLSCEQNLNHDAMYWYRQDPGQGLRLIYYSQIVNDFQKGDIAEGYSVSREKKESFPLTVTSAQKNPTAFYLCASSIPEGTQYFGPGTRLLVL.

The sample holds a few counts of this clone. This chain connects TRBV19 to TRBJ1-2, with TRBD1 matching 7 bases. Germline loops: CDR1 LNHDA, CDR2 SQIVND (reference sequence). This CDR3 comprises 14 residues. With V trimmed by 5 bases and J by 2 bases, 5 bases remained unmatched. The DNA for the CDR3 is TGTGCCAGTAGTGTTAACAGGGGAAACTATGGCTACACCTTC. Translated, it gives CASSVNRGNYGYTF.

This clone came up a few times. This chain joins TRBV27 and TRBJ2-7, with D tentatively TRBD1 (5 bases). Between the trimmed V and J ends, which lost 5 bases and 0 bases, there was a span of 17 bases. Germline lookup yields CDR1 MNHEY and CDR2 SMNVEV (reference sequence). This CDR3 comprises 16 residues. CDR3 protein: CASSPAAQASSYEQYF. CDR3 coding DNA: TGTGCCAGCAGTCCGGCAGCACAGGCGAGCTCCTACGAGCAGTACTTC.

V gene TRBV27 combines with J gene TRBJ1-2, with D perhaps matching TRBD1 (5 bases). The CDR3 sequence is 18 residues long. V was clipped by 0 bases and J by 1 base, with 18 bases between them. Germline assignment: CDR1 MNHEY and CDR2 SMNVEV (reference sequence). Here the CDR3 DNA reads TGTGCCAGCAGTTTATCCGGACATCCCGAAGCCCTTAACTATGGCTACACCTTC. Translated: CASSLSGHPEALNYGYTF.

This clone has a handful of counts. Here the CDR3 DNA reads TGTGCCAGCAGTCCCGGGACAGACTACACCGGGGAGCTGTTTTTT. This gives the protein CASSPGTDYTGELFF. The chain combines TRBV21-1 with TRBJ2-2; TRBD1 is the table's D call, not checked against the DNA. TRBV21-1 is an annotated pseudogene. This CDR3 spans 15 amino acids.

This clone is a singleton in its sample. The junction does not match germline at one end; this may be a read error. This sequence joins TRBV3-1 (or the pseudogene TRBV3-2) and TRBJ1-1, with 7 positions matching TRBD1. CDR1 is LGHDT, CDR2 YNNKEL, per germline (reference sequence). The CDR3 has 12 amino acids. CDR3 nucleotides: TGTGCCAGCAGCCAAGATAAGGGGGACAGCCCATTT. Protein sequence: CASSQDKGDSPF.

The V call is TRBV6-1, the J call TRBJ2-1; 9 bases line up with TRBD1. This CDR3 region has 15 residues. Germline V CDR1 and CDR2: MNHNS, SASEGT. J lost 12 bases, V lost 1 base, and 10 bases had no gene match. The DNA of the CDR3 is TGTGCCAGCAGTGAAGGGACAGGGGCTTTAATTATGCAGTTCTTC. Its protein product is CASSEGTGALIMQFF.

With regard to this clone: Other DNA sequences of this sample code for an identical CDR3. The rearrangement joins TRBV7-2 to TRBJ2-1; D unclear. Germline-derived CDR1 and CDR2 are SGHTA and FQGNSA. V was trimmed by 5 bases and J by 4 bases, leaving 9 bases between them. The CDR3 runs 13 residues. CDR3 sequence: CASSPRAYNEQFF. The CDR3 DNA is TGTGCCAGCAGCCCTCGAGCATACAATGAGCAGTTCTTC.

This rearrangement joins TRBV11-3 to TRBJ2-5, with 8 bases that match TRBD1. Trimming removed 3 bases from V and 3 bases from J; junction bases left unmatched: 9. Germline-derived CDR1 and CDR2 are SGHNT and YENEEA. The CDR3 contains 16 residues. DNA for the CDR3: TGTGCCAGCAGCTTGGGTACAGGGGGGATTGAAGAGACCCAGTACTTC. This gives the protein CASSLGTGGIEETQYF. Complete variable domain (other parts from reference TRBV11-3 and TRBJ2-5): EAGVVQSPRYKIIEKKQPVAFWCNPISGHNTLYWYLQNLGQGPELLIRYENEEAVDDSQLPKDRFSAERLKGVDSTLKIQPAELGDSAVYLCASSLGTGGIEETQYFGPGTRLLVL.

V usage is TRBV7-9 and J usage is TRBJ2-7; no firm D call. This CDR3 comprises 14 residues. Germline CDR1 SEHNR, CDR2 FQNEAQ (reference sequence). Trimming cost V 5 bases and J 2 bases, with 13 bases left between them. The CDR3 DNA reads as TGTGCCAGCAGCCTAGACGAGAACCCCTACGAGCAGTACTTC. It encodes CASSLDENPYEQYF.

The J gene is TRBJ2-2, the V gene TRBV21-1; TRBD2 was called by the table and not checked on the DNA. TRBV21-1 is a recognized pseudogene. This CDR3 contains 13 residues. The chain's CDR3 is CASSKGDTGELFF. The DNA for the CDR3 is TGTGCCAGCAGCAAGGGAGACACCGGGGAGCTGTTTTTT.

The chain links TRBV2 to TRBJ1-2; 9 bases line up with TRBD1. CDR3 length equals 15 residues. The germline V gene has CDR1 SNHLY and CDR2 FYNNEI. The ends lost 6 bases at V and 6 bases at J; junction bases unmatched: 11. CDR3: CASSISGTGSDGYTF. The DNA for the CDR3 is TGTGCCAGCAGCATTTCGGGGACAGGGTCGGATGGCTACACCTTC.